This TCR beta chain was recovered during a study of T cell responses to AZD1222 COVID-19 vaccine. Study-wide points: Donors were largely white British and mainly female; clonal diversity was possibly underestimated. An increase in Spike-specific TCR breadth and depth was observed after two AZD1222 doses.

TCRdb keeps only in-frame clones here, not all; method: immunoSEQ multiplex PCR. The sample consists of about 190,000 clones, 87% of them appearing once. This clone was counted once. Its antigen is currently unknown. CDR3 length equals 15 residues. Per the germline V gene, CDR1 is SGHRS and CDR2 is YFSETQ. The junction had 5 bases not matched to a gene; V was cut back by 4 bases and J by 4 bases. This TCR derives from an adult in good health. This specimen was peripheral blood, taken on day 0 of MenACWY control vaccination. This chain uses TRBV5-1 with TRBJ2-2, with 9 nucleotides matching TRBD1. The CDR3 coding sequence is TGCGCCAGCAGCACAGGGGGCGGGTTCACCGGGGAGCTGTTTTTT. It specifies CASSTGGGFTGELFF.